This TCR beta chain was identified during a study of shared clonotypes between healthy human individuals. Study results and limitations: Generally, naive subsets (rather than memory subsets) showed larger estimated richness. An expected dependence of interdonor clonotype sharing on sequencing depth was noted.

Only in-frame clones appear in the TCRdb table, and some are missing; sequencing was by immunoSEQ multiplex PCR. Counted here are 2.3 million or so clones, 93% occurring once; the ten biggest clones make up about 0.37%. With 3 bases removed from V and 7 bases from J, the gap between germline ends came to 16 bases. Germline V gives CDR1 SGHDT, CDR2 YYEEEE. This CDR3 comprises 15 residues. There are a few counts of this clone. As yet, its antigen is unknown. The source material was naive CD4+ T cells from PBMCs. Subset indicated: CD45RA+ positively selected. The sequence derives from a man aged 18 to 35 in good health. Some clones in this sample may be carry-over from other donors' samples. V gene TRBV5-6 combines with J gene TRBJ1-4; possibly TRBD1 for D (6 bases). CDR3 sequence: CASSSPGTSGEKLFF. For the CDR3, the DNA is TGTGCCAGCAGCTCGCCCGGGACATCAGGTGAAAAACTGTTTTTT.